Shown below are 4 T cell receptor beta chains from a single sample sequenced in a study of blood T cells in healthy people across ages. Primed by a sample-barcoded 5' primer and a J-beta primer mix, a second PCR proceeded for about 7 to 11 cycles. Using its own MiXCR run on the 5' RACE reads, TCRdb lists one record per CDR3 protein. The table shows around 1,900,000 distinct CDR3 sequences, with roughly two fifths occurring only once. Sequences were obtained from blood. Source of these receptors: a human donor in good health.

This chain uses TRBV11-2 with TRBJ2-3; TRBD2 matches 7 bases. V shed 5 bases, J shed 5 bases, and the junction held 7 bases outside the gene matches. CDR1 and CDR2 from the germline V gene are SGHAT and FQNNGV. CDR3 length: 14 residues. The CDR3 sequence: CASSRLALIDTQYF. For the CDR3, the DNA is TGTGCCAGCAGCCGACTAGCTTTAATAGATACGCAGTATTTT.

The rearrangement uses TRBV5-1 and TRBJ2-7, with 13 bases that match TRBD2. The ends lost 2 bases at V and 0 bases at J; junction bases unmatched: 5. This CDR3 has 17 amino acids. CDR1 SGHRS and CDR2 YFSETQ come from the germline V gene. The CDR3 loop is CASSLEGLAGYSYEQYF. The CDR3 bases are TGCGCCAGCAGCTTAGAGGGACTAGCGGGGTACTCCTACGAGCAGTACTTC.

The CDR3 nucleotides are TGCGCCAGCAGCCGGAAAACGGGACATCTTCAGGGCTACACCTTC. The encoded protein is CASSRKTGHLQGYTF. The V gene is TRBV4-3, the J gene TRBJ1-2, with D perhaps matching TRBD1 (6 bases). This CDR3 has 15 amino acids. Trimming removed 4 bases from V and 8 bases from J, with 20 bases in between. In germline, CDR1 is LGHNA, CDR2 YSLEER.

The sample holds one count of this clonotype. The rearrangement uses TRBV24-1 and TRBJ2-2, with TRBD1 matching over 7 bases. The ends lost 2 bases at V and 3 bases at J; junction bases unmatched: 5. Germline loops: CDR1 KGHDR, CDR2 SFDVKD. The CDR3 runs 16 residues. CDR3 amino acids: CATSDSRTGDTGELFF. In DNA form, the CDR3 reads TGTGCCACCAGTGATTCCCGGACAGGCGACACCGGGGAGCTGTTTTTT.